This TCR beta chain was sequenced in a study of blood T cell repertoires in COVID-19. About the research overall: Sites across the United States, Italy and Spain contributed samples from acute and convalescent COVID-19. T cells, B-cell-depleted T cells, or PBMCs supplied cDNA or gDNA.

This clone was seen a single time. Original methodology: Amplification of reference gene primers provided the estimated nucleated cell counts. Profiled with immunoSEQ multiplex PCR; TCRdb holds only in-frame clones, not every one. Clone size and V and J calls were adopted from that table, with D and trimming inferred from the DNA. The profile shows 150,000 to 200,000 clones, around nine tenths of them singletons. Trimming took 0 bases from V and 6 from J; bases not matched to a gene: 2. Germline loops: CDR1 SGHNT, CDR2 YYREEE (reference sequence). CDR3 length equals 14 residues. The receptor was isolated from a man younger than 35 with active or convalescent COVID-19. The sequenced sample was peripheral blood. The rearrangement links TRBV5-4 to TRBJ2-2, with 7 nucleotides matching TRBD1. As DNA, the CDR3 is TGTGCCAGCAGCTTGGGTCAGGGGGCCGGGGAGCTGTTTTTT. Amino acid sequence: CASSLGQGAGELFF.